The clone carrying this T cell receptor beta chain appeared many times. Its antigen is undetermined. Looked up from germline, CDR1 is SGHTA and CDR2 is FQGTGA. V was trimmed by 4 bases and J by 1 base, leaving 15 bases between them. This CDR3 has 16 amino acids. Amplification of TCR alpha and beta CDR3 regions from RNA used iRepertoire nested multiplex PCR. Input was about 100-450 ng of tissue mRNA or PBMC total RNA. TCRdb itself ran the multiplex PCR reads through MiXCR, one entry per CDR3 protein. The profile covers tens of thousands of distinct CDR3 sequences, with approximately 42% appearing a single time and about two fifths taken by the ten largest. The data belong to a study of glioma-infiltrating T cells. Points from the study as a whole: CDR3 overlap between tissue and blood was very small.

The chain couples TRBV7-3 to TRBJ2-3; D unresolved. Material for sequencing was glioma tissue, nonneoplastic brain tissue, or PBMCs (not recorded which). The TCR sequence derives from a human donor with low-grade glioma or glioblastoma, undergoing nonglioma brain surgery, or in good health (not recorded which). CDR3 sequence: CASSSTRSHRTDTQYF. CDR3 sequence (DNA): TGTGCCAGCAGCTCCACCAGGAGTCACCGCACAGATACGCAGTATTTT. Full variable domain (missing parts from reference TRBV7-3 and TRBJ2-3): GAGVSQTPSNKVTEKGKYVELRCDPISGHTALYWYRQSLGQGPEFLIYFQGTGAADDSGLPNDRFFAVRPEGSVSTLKIQRTERGDSAVYLCASSSTRSHRTDTQYFGPGTRLTVL.